This TCR beta chain was profiled in a study of shared clonotypes between healthy human individuals. Study information: Each donor had three CD4 naive, three CD4 memory, two CD8 naive and one CD8 memory plate.

Running of the assay took place at deep level. Sequencing used immunoSEQ multiplex PCR; TCRdb keeps in-frame clones, though not all of them. The data show under 1,900,000 clones, approximately 98.5% seen once. The V gene lost 2 bases and the J gene lost 5 bases, with 12 bases spanning the gap. This CDR3 has 14 amino acids. The V gene's germline CDR1 is MNHEY and CDR2 SVGAGI. The V gene is TRBV6-5, the J gene TRBJ2-5, with D hard to call. The clonotype comes from a man aged 25-45 years in good health. Material: naive CD4+ T cells sorted from blood. Subset noted: CD45RA+ positively selected. Here the CDR3 DNA reads TGTGCCAGCAGTTACGGCGGCACTGTGGAGACCCAGTACTTC. Translation: CASSYGGTVETQYF.